A single sample gave rise to the 29 T cell receptor beta chains below, sequenced in a study of OX40 agonist ivuxolimab in advanced cancers. TCRdb's table, derived via immunoSEQ multiplex PCR, lists solely in-frame clones and lacks some. The sample holds about 79,000 clones; approximately 85% are singletons and the top ten take over 3%. The sequencing here drew on CD4+ or CD8+ T cells sorted from blood, taken in a trial of the OX40 agonist ivuxolimab. The source of these receptors is an adult with an advanced solid tumor such as melanoma, head and neck, liver or kidney cancer.

The chain joins TRBV15 to TRBJ2-7; 8 bases are a match to TRBD1. Per germline, CDR1 LNHNV and CDR2 YYDKDF (reference sequence). The CDR3 is 17 residues long. The V and J ends lost 2 bases and 4 bases, in that order; junction bases with no gene match: 13. The CDR3 region has the DNA TGTGCCACCAGCAGATCTTTGACAGGGGCGGAACCTTACGAGCAGTACTTC. Translated, it gives CATSRSLTGAEPYEQYF. The variable domain in full, completed from reference TRBV15 and TRBJ2-7, reads DAMVIQNPRYQVTQFGKPVTLSCSQTLNHNVMYWYQQKSSQAPKLLFHYYDKDFNNEADTPDNFQSRRPNTSFCFLDIRSPGLGDTAMYLCATSRSLTGAEPYEQYFGPGTRLTVT.

This sequence joins TRBV5-1 and TRBJ2-5; D is unresolved. Matching the DNA end better, TRBJ2-7 makes the J call doubtful. CDR1 SGHRS and CDR2 YFSETQ come from the germline V gene. The CDR3 is 13 residues long. CDR3 amino acids: CASSLEATSEQYF. CDR3 coding DNA: TGCGCCAGCAGCCTAGAAGCGACTTCCGAGCAGTACTTC.

The gene calls are TRBV4-1 and TRBJ2-2; D remains unclear. V gave up 4 bases and J gave up 3 bases, with 6 bases separating them. Germline CDR1 reads MGHRA; CDR2 reads YSYEKL. This CDR3 has 13 residues. For the CDR3, the DNA is TGCGCCAGCAGCCCCTACGACACCGGGGAGCTGTTTTTT. Its protein product is CASSPYDTGELFF.

The genes are TRBV4-3 and TRBJ2-7, with 7 bases matching TRBD2. The length of the CDR3 is 14 residues. Trimming at V came to 1 base and at J to 6 bases, leaving 6 bases not matched to a gene. Germline V gene sequence: CDR1 LGHNA, CDR2 YSLEER. As DNA, the CDR3 is TGCGCCAGCAGCCAAGGGGTGACTAGCTCCGAGCAGTACTTC. The encoded protein is CASSQGVTSSEQYF.

The J gene is TRBJ2-7, the V gene TRBV7-9; D perhaps matches TRBD2 (5 bases). The germline V gene has CDR1 SEHNR and CDR2 FQNEAQ (reference sequence). CDR3 length: 18 residues. V shed 2 bases and J shed 3 bases, with 23 bases lying between them. This chain's CDR3 is CASSLLSSGGGGDYEQYF. The DNA for the CDR3 is TGTGCCAGCAGCTTACTCTCGAGCGGCGGTGGTGGCGACTACGAGCAGTACTTC.

This chain uses TRBV5-8 with TRBJ2-5; the match to TRBD2 covers 7 bases. Looked up from germline, CDR1 is SGHTS and CDR2 is YDEGEE. V lost 4 bases, J lost 1 base, and 4 bases stayed unmatched. The CDR3 consists of 14 residues. CDR3 sequence: CASSLGRAQETQYF. The CDR3 DNA is TGTGCCAGCAGCCTGGGGAGGGCCCAAGAGACCCAGTACTTC. The complete variable domain, with remaining parts taken from reference TRBV5-8 and TRBJ2-5, reads EAGVTQSPTHLIKTRGQQATLRCSPISGHTSVYWYQQALGLGLQFLLWYDEGEERNRGNFPPRFSGRQFPNYSSELNVNALELEDSALYLCASSLGRAQETQYFGPGTRLLVL.

The chain is built from TRBV7-2 and TRBJ2-5; unclear D gene. Germline CDR1 SGHTA, CDR2 FQGNSA. Trimming took 1 base from V and 7 from J, leaving 16 bases between them. CDR3 length equals 15 residues. The CDR3 is CASSLDPTPRGTQYF. In DNA, the CDR3 is TGTGCCAGCAGCTTAGACCCTACGCCCAGAGGGACCCAGTACTTC.

The chain links TRBV9 to TRBJ1-2, with 7 bases aligning to TRBD1. The CDR3 is 13 residues long. With V trimmed by 0 bases and J by 8 bases, 4 bases remained unmatched. The V gene's germline CDR1 is SGDLS and CDR2 YYNGEE. In DNA form, the CDR3 reads TGTGCCAGCAGCGTAGCCCCAGGGGGGGGCTACACCTTC. Translating it yields CASSVAPGGGYTF.

This clone has a single count. V and J are TRBV2 and TRBJ2-5; the D gene is possibly TRBD1 (6 bases). The tail of the sequence fits TRBJ2-7 better, so the J call may be wrong. The CDR3 contains 13 residues. Germline lookup yields CDR1 SNHLY and CDR2 FYNNEI. This CDR3 is CASSRGRYNEQYF. CDR3 nucleotide sequence: TGTGCCAGCAGTAGGGGGAGATACAACGAGCAGTACTTC.

The chain joins TRBV7-8 to TRBJ2-1; a possible D gene is TRBD2 (5 bases). Germline-derived CDR1 and CDR2 are SGHVS and FQNEAQ. Trimming removed 1 base at V and 4 bases at J, with 17 bases between. The CDR3 totals 17 residues. CDR3 DNA: TGTGCCAGCAGCTTAGAATCCCCGGCTAGCAGTTACAATGAGCAGTTCTTC. Its protein is CASSLESPASSYNEQFF.

V gene TRBV30 combines with J gene TRBJ2-1, with no clear D. Germline CDR1 and CDR2: GTSNPN and SVGIG (reference sequence). V lost 3 bases to trimming and J lost 6 bases, with 6 bases between them. The CDR3 has 11 residues. The CDR3 loop reads CAWRGPNEQFF. The CDR3 DNA reads as TGTGCCTGGAGAGGCCCCAATGAGCAGTTCTTC. Combining the CDR3 with reference TRBV30 and TRBJ2-1 gives the whole variable domain SQTIHQWPATLVQPVGSPLSLECTVEGTSNPNLYWYRQAAGRGLQLLFYSVGIGQISSEVPQNLSASRPQDRQFILSSKKLLLSDSGFYLCAWRGPNEQFFGPGTRLTVL.

The chain carries TRBV6-1 and TRBJ2-1, with 13 bases identical to TRBD2. V was pared by 8 bases and J by 7 bases, with 5 bases of the junction left unmatched. Per the germline V gene, CDR1 is MNHNS and CDR2 is SASEGT. The CDR3 loop spans 14 amino acids. CDR3 DNA sequence: TGTGCCAGCGAGGGGACTAGCGGGATGAATGAGCAGTTCTTC. It translates to CASEGTSGMNEQFF.

The V gene is TRBV19, the J gene TRBJ1-4; D unclear. Per the germline V gene, CDR1 is LNHDA and CDR2 is SQIVND (reference sequence). Trimming cost V 6 bases and J 4 bases, with 3 bases left between them. The CDR3 runs 11 residues. In DNA form, the CDR3 reads TGTGCCAGTAGCAGTAATGAAAAACTGTTTTTT. This sequence encodes CASSSNEKLFF.

The chain recombines TRBV5-8 with TRBJ2-2; D may be TRBD2 (5 bases). The CDR3 runs 16 residues. Trimming cost V 4 bases and J 0 bases, with 13 bases left between them. The germline V gene has CDR1 SGHTS and CDR2 YDEGEE. This CDR3 is CASSAEGVANTGELFF. CDR3 nucleotides: TGTGCCAGCAGCGCCGAGGGCGTCGCGAACACCGGGGAGCTGTTTTTT.

This clone turned up a few times. The chain couples TRBV6-6 to TRBJ2-3; D might be TRBD2 (5 bases). The CDR3 totals 14 residues. V lost 2 bases and J lost 9, with 15 bases in between. Germline V gene sequence: CDR1 MNHNY, CDR2 SVGAGI (reference sequence). The CDR3 region is CASSYVISEGTQYF. The CDR3 region has the DNA TGTGCCAGCAGTTACGTCATATCCGAGGGCACGCAGTATTTT.

The gene calls are TRBV5-1 and TRBJ1-5, with a weak D call TRBD1 (5 bases). There are 13 residues in the CDR3. V lost 2 bases and J lost 6, with 9 bases in between. From germline, CDR1 is SGHRS and CDR2 YFSETQ. Here the CDR3 DNA reads TGCGCCAGCAGCTTATTGGGGGGTCAGCCCCAGCATTTT. Its translation is CASSLLGGQPQHF.

V usage is TRBV7-8 and J usage is TRBJ2-7; TRBD2 is a possible D gene (5 bases). Deletions cut 3 bases from V and 3 bases from J, with 9 bases between. Germline V gene sequence: CDR1 SGHVS, CDR2 FQNEAQ. The CDR3 sequence is 13 residues long. CDR3 region: CASSLQEDYEQYF. CDR3 coding DNA: TGTGCCAGCAGCTTGCAGGAGGACTACGAGCAGTACTTC.

CDR3 sequence: CASSSTSSGANVLTF. CDR3 DNA: TGTGCCAGCAGTTCCACCTCCTCTGGGGCCAACGTCCTGACTTTC. The V and J genes are TRBV6-6 and TRBJ2-6; D gene unclear. V dropped 4 bases and J dropped 0 bases, with 7 bases sitting between them. Per germline, CDR1 MNHNY and CDR2 SVGAGI (reference sequence). This CDR3 spans 15 amino acids.

The chain has TRBV28 and TRBJ2-4; tentatively, D is TRBD1 (6 bases). The germline V gene encodes CDR1 MDHEN and CDR2 SYDVKM. Trimming cost V 5 bases and J 3 bases, with 17 bases left between them. This CDR3 is built from 16 residues. CDR3 amino acids: CASSRNREMGKNIQYF. CDR3 sequence (DNA): TGTGCCAGCAGTCGAAACAGGGAAATGGGCAAAAACATTCAGTACTTC.

The V and J genes are TRBV7-9 and TRBJ2-7; 12 nucleotides agree with TRBD2. V was clipped by 5 bases and J by 6 bases; unmatched bases: 14. The CDR3 is made up of 17 amino acids. Germline V gene sequence: CDR1 SEHNR, CDR2 FQNEAQ (reference sequence). The CDR3 bases are TGTGCCAGCAGCGCCCCCCGACTAGCGGGAGAGAAGGGCGAGCAGTACTTC. The encoded protein is CASSAPRLAGEKGEQYF.

The rearrangement uses TRBV6-6 and TRBJ1-5; D not resolved. V shed 7 bases and J shed 5 bases, with 15 bases lying between them. Germline assignment: CDR1 MNHNY and CDR2 SVGAGI (reference sequence). This CDR3 is 14 amino acids long. The CDR3, as DNA: TGTGCCAGCACCCCGCCTGGTTTGTATCAGCCCCAGCATTTT. This translates into CASTPPGLYQPQHF.

The rearrangement links TRBV7-8 to TRBJ2-5; D is unresolved. This CDR3 is built from 13 residues. In germline, CDR1 is SGHVS, CDR2 FQNEAQ. The V and J ends lost 5 bases and 4 bases respectively, with 11 bases between them. Here the CDR3 reads CASSRRLGETQYF. The CDR3 DNA is TGTGCCAGCAGCCGAAGGCTTGGAGAGACCCAGTACTTC.

This clone was detected only once. The chain recombines TRBV7-9 with TRBJ2-2; D may be TRBD1 (6 bases). Germline V gene lookup returns CDR1 SEHNR and CDR2 FQNEAQ (reference sequence). CDR3 length: 16 residues. V gave up 5 bases and J gave up 3 bases, with 16 bases separating them. The CDR3 protein is CASSPWTERDTGELFF. CDR3 in DNA: TGTGCCAGCAGCCCCTGGACAGAGAGGGACACCGGGGAGCTGTTTTTT.

The chain is built from TRBV11-2 and TRBJ2-7, with D perhaps given as TRBD1 or TRBD2 (5 bases each). Looked up from germline, CDR1 is SGHAT and CDR2 is FQNNGV. Trimming stripped 1 base from V and 4 bases from J, with 11 bases between. The CDR3 consists of 14 residues. Here the CDR3 DNA reads TGTGCCAGCAGCTTAGGCCCAGGGACGTACGAGCAGTACTTC. Its translation is CASSLGPGTYEQYF.

The chain couples TRBV2 to TRBJ2-7; unclear D gene. Trimming pared 4 bases from V and 0 bases from J, leaving 7 bases between. The CDR3 spans 13 residues. Germline V lookup: CDR1 SNHLY, CDR2 FYNNEI. The CDR3 here is CASSGTASYEQYF. The CDR3, as DNA: TGTGCCAGCAGTGGGACGGCCTCCTACGAGCAGTACTTC. The whole variable domain, filled in from reference TRBV2 and TRBJ2-7, reads EPEVTQTPSHQVTQMGQEVILRCVPISNHLYFYWYRQILGQKVEFLVSFYNNEISEKSEIFDDQFSVERPDGSNFTLKIRSTKLEDSAMYFCASSGTASYEQYFGPGTRLTVT.

This clone turned up a few times. The V call is TRBV2, the J call TRBJ2-1; perhaps TRBD2 as D (5 bases). The germline V gene has CDR1 SNHLY and CDR2 FYNNEI. The CDR3 loop spans 13 amino acids. Deletions cut 5 bases from V and 6 bases from J, with 11 bases between. CDR3 nucleotides: TGTGCCAGCAGTCTAACTAGTCCCAATGAGCAGTTCTTC. This encodes CASSLTSPNEQFF.

This clone was counted only a few times. CDR3 in amino acids: CASSVRVSYEQYF. The CDR3 DNA follows: TGTGCCAGCAGTGTACGGGTCTCCTACGAGCAGTACTTC. The chain links TRBV27 to TRBJ2-7; D not certain. CDR3 length equals 13 residues. Trimming pared 5 bases from V and 0 bases from J, leaving 8 bases between. The germline CDR1 and CDR2 sequences are MNHEY and SMNVEV (reference sequence).

This clone was observed a single time. V and J are TRBV7-8 and TRBJ2-1; D tentatively fits TRBD1 or TRBD2 (5 bases each). Germline V gives CDR1 SGHVS, CDR2 FQNEAQ. V was shortened by 1 base and J by 10 bases, with 14 bases between the two germline ends. The CDR3 length is 14 residues. The DNA of the CDR3 is TGTGCCAGCAGCTTAGGGGGCTCCCGGGGAGAGCAGTTCTTC. Amino acid sequence: CASSLGGSRGEQFF. The full variable domain, its missing parts supplied by reference TRBV7-8 and TRBJ2-1, is GAGVSQSPRYKVAKRGQDVALRCDPISGHVSLFWYQQALGQGPEFLTYFQNEAQLDKSGLPSDRFFAERPEGSVSTLKIQRTQQEDSAVYLCASSLGGSRGEQFFGPGTRLTVL.

CDR3 residues: CASSLVLTSGSLSYEQYF. The CDR3 DNA is TGTGCCAGCAGCTTAGTGCTGACTAGCGGGAGCCTCTCCTACGAGCAGTACTTC. This chain uses TRBV7-9 with TRBJ2-7; 12 nucleotides line up with TRBD2. Germline V gene data show CDR1 as SEHNR and CDR2 as FQNEAQ (reference sequence). The V segment lost 1 base and the J segment 0 bases; nucleotides outside the gene matches: 7. The CDR3 has 18 residues.